The entry that follows covers one T cell receptor (beta chain) sequence. This specimen belongs to a study of blood T cell repertoires in COVID-19. Overall study: PBMCs, B-cell-depleted T cells, or T cells provided the cDNA or gDNA that made up the material.

Residents of 20 to 25 US areas, aged roughly 18 to 90 years, made up the participants. In the source study's methods: Amplification of reference gene primers was used by the study to estimate nucleated cell counts. TCRdb's copy holds only in-frame clones and misses some; the assay was immunoSEQ multiplex PCR. Clone size and the V and J calls come from that table; the DNA yielded D and trimming. The repertoire holds fewer than 500,000 clones, with around 87% as singletons. What was sequenced was PBMCs or T cells enriched from blood (not recorded which). The sequence derives from a man aged 25 to 40 who had recovered from COVID-19.

The CDR3 spells CASRRTPFGYTF. DNA for the CDR3: TGTGCCAGTAGAAGGACACCCTTTGGCTACACCTTC. V is TRBV19 and J is TRBJ1-2, with D maybe TRBD1 (5 bases). This CDR3 contains 12 residues. With 6 bases removed from V and 7 bases from J, the gap between germline ends came to 12 bases. Germline V gene data show CDR1 as LNHDA and CDR2 as SQIVND (reference sequence). Together with reference TRBV19 and TRBJ1-2, the CDR3 gives the full variable domain: DGGITQSPKYLFRKEGQNVTLSCEQNLNHDAMYWYRQDPGQGLRLIYYSQIVNDFQKGDIAEGYSVSREKKESFPLTVTSAQKNPTAFYLCASRRTPFGYTFGSGTRLTVV.